Listed below are T cell receptor beta chains from one sample, sequenced in a study of T-cell memory formation after mild COVID-19. TCRdb used MiXCR to reprocess the 5' RACE reads, holding one entry per CDR3 protein. The sample records approximately 240,000 distinct CDR3 sequences, about 16% being singletons. Sequences were obtained from PBMCs or a T cell subset sorted from them (not recorded which). The receptors come from a man aged 18 to 30 who had mild COVID-19 (a few samples of this study predate the infection). Cell type and time point are not known. The conserved cysteine and the conserved F or W are not part of the CDR3 here.

V	J	CDR3
TRBV4-1	TRBJ2-5	ASSQIGQELRETQY
TRBV5-6	TRBJ1-5	ASSNTGQGNQPQH
TRBV20-1	TRBJ2-1	SARPGLGGRMF
TRBV2	TRBJ2-5	ASSRLTPQETQY
TRBV5-1	TRBJ1-5	ASSSGTGASNQPQH
TRBV4-3	TRBJ2-3	ASSQDTLAGGGDTQY
TRBV18	TRBJ1-6	ASSPRPGQGGPASPLH
TRBV20-1	TRBJ1-2	SAREQANYGYT
TRBV9	TRBJ1-5	ASSAQGTGAQPQH
TRBV7-2	TRBJ1-4	ASSPTGGGGEKLF
TRBV7-2	TRBJ1-2	ASSSPSYRKGVGNYGYT
TRBV21-1	TRBJ2-6	ASSKGTGGFLLSGANVLT
TRBV7-2	TRBJ1-6	ASSLGFVKSPLH
TRBV6-2/TRBV6-3	TRBJ2-1	ASRRLTGSYEQF
TRBV7-7	TRBJ1-1	ASSPGWDPGANTEAF
TRBV5-1	TRBJ2-5	ASSLNAGVETQY
TRBV20-1	TRBJ1-2	SAWTDSNYGYT
TRBV7-2	TRBJ2-5	ASSAQLQETQY
TRBV28	TRBJ1-2	ASRLGTGNYGYT
TRBV4-1	TRBJ1-2	ASRGQGTFGGYT
TRBV5-1	TRBJ2-5	ASSLQQETQY
TRBV24-1	TRBJ2-3	ATSDHRGSGTDTQY
TRBV2	TRBJ1-5	ASRQSNQPQH
TRBV7-9	TRBJ1-2	ASSLDISSST
TRBV18	TRBJ2-5	ASSPPPGYQETQY
TRBV20-1	TRBJ2-3	SAPRQGADTQY
TRBV7-9	TRBJ2-1	ASSLLGWTGDYNEQF
TRBV4-1	TRBJ1-2	ASSQEVGSGYT
TRBV5-1	TRBJ1-1	ASSLESGAEAF
TRBV5-1	TRBJ1-2	ASSLTKDGYT
TRBV6-6	TRBJ1-1	ASGTDTEAF
TRBV18	TRBJ1-1	ASSPWVLGDDSKAF
TRBV7-2	TRBJ2-1	ASSFDGSYNEQF
TRBV5-1	TRBJ2-2	ASSLAGGYTGELF
TRBV5-1	TRBJ2-1	ASSGQGPYNEQF
TRBV6-5	TRBJ1-2	ASSWGGNYGYT
TRBV7-2	TRBJ2-5	ASSSRTSLGLGTQY
TRBV7-8	TRBJ1-6	ASSLAGETLH
TRBV7-9	TRBJ1-6	ASSPGSQSSPLH
TRBV7-2	TRBJ2-5	ASRHGGLQETQY
TRBV4-2	TRBJ1-5	ASSQDLRNQPQH
TRBV29-1	TRBJ2-1	SVELGGGDYNEQF
TRBV5-1	TRBJ1-6	ASSLERVGNSPLH
TRBV24-1	TRBJ2-3	ATSDLRGGADTQY
TRBV18	TRBJ2-7	ASSPPGTSYEQY
TRBV12-3/TRBV12-4	TRBJ1-6	ASSKDRGPSPLH
TRBV4-3	TRBJ2-5	ASSQGGRGVETQY
TRBV20-1	TRBJ1-1	SAPTGSSTEAF
TRBV7-2	TRBJ2-3	ASSPQGADTQY